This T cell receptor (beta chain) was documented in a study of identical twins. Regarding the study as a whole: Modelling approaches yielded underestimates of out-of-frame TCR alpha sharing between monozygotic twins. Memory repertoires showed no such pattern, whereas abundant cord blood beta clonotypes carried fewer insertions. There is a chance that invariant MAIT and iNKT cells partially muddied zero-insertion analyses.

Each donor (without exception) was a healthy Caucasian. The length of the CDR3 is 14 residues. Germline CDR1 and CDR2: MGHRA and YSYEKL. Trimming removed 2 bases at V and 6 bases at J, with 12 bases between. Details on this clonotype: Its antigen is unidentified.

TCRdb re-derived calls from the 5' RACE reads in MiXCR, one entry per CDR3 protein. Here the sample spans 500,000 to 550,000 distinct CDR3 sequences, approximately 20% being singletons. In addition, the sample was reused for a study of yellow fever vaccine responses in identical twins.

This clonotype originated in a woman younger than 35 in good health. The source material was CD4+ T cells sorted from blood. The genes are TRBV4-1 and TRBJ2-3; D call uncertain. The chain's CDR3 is CASSQPQPADTQYF. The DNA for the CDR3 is TGCGCCAGCAGCCAACCCCAGCCAGCCGATACGCAGTATTTT.